These 3 T cell receptor beta chains share one sample of origin, sequenced in a study of shared clonotypes between healthy human individuals. Assay used: immunoSEQ multiplex PCR; TCRdb lists only in-frame clones, some missing. The sample lists approximately 530,000 clones, roughly 95% occurring once. Sequenced sample: naive CD4+ T cells sorted from blood. The subset: CD45RA+ positively selected. These receptor sequences come from a woman in her thirties in good health.

DNA for the CDR3: TGTGCCAGCAGCGTATTAGCGGGACAAATCACAGATACGCAGTATTTT. Amino acid sequence: CASSVLAGQITDTQYF. V and J are TRBV9 and TRBJ2-3, with TRBD2 matching over 8 bases. Losses at the gene ends were 1 base for V and 2 bases for J; bases not matched to a gene: 6. CDR3 length equals 16 residues. Germline V gene sequence: CDR1 SGDLS, CDR2 YYNGEE. The full variable domain, its missing parts supplied by reference TRBV9 and TRBJ2-3, is DSGVTQTPKHLITATGQRVTLRCSPRSGDLSVYWYQQSLDQGLQFLIQYYNGEERAKGNILERFSAQQFPDLHSELNLSSLELGDSALYFCASSVLAGQITDTQYFGPGTRLTVL.

About this clone: The DNA is left out, because the CDR3 cannot be placed on it with certainty; the CDR3 is given as TCRdb lists it. The genes are TRBV27 and TRBJ1-4; TRBD1, the table's D call, lacks a check against the DNA. Ends included, the CDR3 has 15 residues. Looked up from germline, CDR1 is MNHEY and CDR2 is SMNVEV (reference sequence). CDR3 region: CASSSSGTGYEKLFF.

This rearrangement joins TRBV29-1 to TRBJ2-3; D uncertain. This CDR3 has 13 amino acids. Trimming removed 6 bases at V and 4 bases at J, with 14 bases between. CDR1 and CDR2 from the germline V gene are SQVTM and ANQGSEA. CDR3 nucleotides: TGCAGCGTCCGGGCGAACACCGCAGATACGCAGTATTTT. Protein product: CSVRANTADTQYF.